This is a list of T cell receptor beta chains from one sample in a study of blood T cell repertoires in COVID-19. Sequencing used immunoSEQ multiplex PCR; TCRdb keeps in-frame clones, though not all of them. The sample carries about 34,000 clones, less than 90% recorded once. Specimen: peripheral blood. Every receptor here comes from a woman aged 60 to 75 with active COVID-19. The CDR3 runs from the conserved cysteine through the conserved F or W. A D gene is named only where the DNA matches it firmly. The size of a clone is reported for some rows only, either as once, few or many, or as a class for expanded clones.

clone_size: once; v_call: TRBV2; j_call: TRBJ2-5; cdr3_length: 15; d_call: TRBD2; cdr3_nt: TGTGCCAGCAGTTTACTAGCGGGGGGCCAAGAGACCCAGTACTTC; cdr3_aa: CASSLLAGGQETQYF
clone_size: NA; v_call: TRBV5-5; j_call: TRBJ2-3; cdr3_length: 14; d_call: NA; cdr3_nt: TGTGCCAGCAGCTTGGTTCCTAACACAGATACGCAGTATTTT; cdr3_aa: CASSLVPNTDTQYF
clone_size: NA; v_call: TRBV28; j_call: TRBJ2-2; cdr3_length: 15; d_call: NA; cdr3_nt: TGTGCCAGCAGTAACTCAGGGTTAAGAGGCGGGGAGCTGTTTTTT; cdr3_aa: CASSNSGLRGGELFF
clone_size: NA; v_call: TRBV18; j_call: TRBJ2-1; cdr3_length: 15; d_call: NA; cdr3_nt: TGTGCCAGCTCACCACAGACAGCTTCCTACAATGAGCAGTTCTTC; cdr3_aa: CASSPQTASYNEQFF
clone_size: NA; v_call: TRBV4-1; j_call: TRBJ2-7; cdr3_length: 14; d_call: TRBD1; cdr3_nt: TGCGCCAGCAGCCTACTCCGGGACAGCCGCGAGCAGTACTTC; cdr3_aa: CASSLLRDSREQYF
clone_size: NA; v_call: TRBV6-4; j_call: TRBJ1-2; cdr3_length: 13; d_call: TRBD1; cdr3_nt: TGTGCCAGCAGTGGAACAGGGGGCCTTGGCTACACCTTC; cdr3_aa: CASSGTGGLGYTF
clone_size: NA; v_call: TRBV3-1/TRBV3-2; j_call: TRBJ2-5; cdr3_length: 18; d_call: TRBD2; cdr3_nt: TGTGCCAGCAGCCAAGGATTTCGGGGACGGGGGGGCCTCGAGACCCAGTACTTC; cdr3_aa: CASSQGFRGRGGLETQYF
clone_size: NA; v_call: TRBV28; j_call: TRBJ1-4; cdr3_length: 16; d_call: TRBD1; cdr3_nt: TGTGCCAGCAGTTTATACAGGGGGCGAACTAATGAAAAACTGTTTTTT; cdr3_aa: CASSLYRGRTNEKLFF
clone_size: NA; v_call: TRBV6-5; j_call: TRBJ2-1; cdr3_length: 15; d_call: TRBD1; cdr3_nt: TGTGCCAGCAGTCCCGGGACAGGGTTTCCCAATGAGCAGTTCTTC; cdr3_aa: CASSPGTGFPNEQFF
clone_size: medium-sized; v_call: TRBV6-6; j_call: TRBJ2-7; cdr3_length: 14; d_call: NA; cdr3_nt: TGTGCCAGCAGTTACTCTTCCAGCTCCTACGAGCAGTACTTC; cdr3_aa: CASSYSSSSYEQYF
clone_size: NA; v_call: TRBV6-4; j_call: TRBJ1-5; cdr3_length: 18; d_call: NA; cdr3_nt: TGTGCCAGCAGTGAAGGGGACTGGATCCTCAGAGAAAATCAGCCCCAGCATTTT; cdr3_aa: CASSEGDWILRENQPQHF
clone_size: NA; v_call: TRBV7-2; j_call: TRBJ2-7; cdr3_length: 13; d_call: NA; cdr3_nt: TGTGCCAGCAGCTTAGGGCGGTCCTACGAGCAGTACTTC; cdr3_aa: CASSLGRSYEQYF
clone_size: NA; v_call: TRBV5-8; j_call: TRBJ1-3; cdr3_length: 15; d_call: TRBD1; cdr3_nt: TGTGCCAGCAGCTTGGAGGGGGCGCCTGGAAACACCATATATTTT; cdr3_aa: CASSLEGAPGNTIYF
clone_size: once; v_call: TRBV7-2; j_call: TRBJ2-5; cdr3_length: 12; d_call: NA; cdr3_nt: TGTGCCAGCAGCGGCCCTTCGGAGACCCAGTACTTC; cdr3_aa: CASSGPSETQYF
clone_size: once; v_call: TRBV3-1/TRBV3-2; j_call: TRBJ2-7; cdr3_length: 13; d_call: NA; cdr3_nt: TGTGCCAGCAGCCAAGATCCGGCTAGCGAGCAGTACTTC; cdr3_aa: CASSQDPASEQYF
clone_size: few; v_call: TRBV7-2; j_call: TRBJ1-4; cdr3_length: 16; d_call: TRBD1; cdr3_nt: TGTGCCAGCAGTCCGGGACAGGGTTGGAAAATTGAAAAACTGTTTTTT; cdr3_aa: CASSPGQGWKIEKLFF
clone_size: NA; v_call: TRBV30; j_call: TRBJ2-3; cdr3_length: 14; d_call: TRBD2; cdr3_nt: TGTGCCTCTACTTCCGGGACTAGCGCAGATACGCAGTATTTT; cdr3_aa: CASTSGTSADTQYF
clone_size: NA; v_call: TRBV6-2/TRBV6-3; j_call: TRBJ2-7; cdr3_length: 15; d_call: TRBD1; cdr3_nt: TGTGCCAGCAGTTACTCCGGGACAGGGGGCTACGAGCAGTACTTC; cdr3_aa: CASSYSGTGGYEQYF
clone_size: NA; v_call: TRBV28; j_call: TRBJ2-1; cdr3_length: 15; d_call: TRBD2; cdr3_nt: TGTGCCAGCAGTCCCTGGACTAGCGGAGATAATGAGCAGTTCTTC; cdr3_aa: CASSPWTSGDNEQFF
clone_size: NA; v_call: TRBV14; j_call: TRBJ2-1; cdr3_length: 13; d_call: NA; cdr3_nt: TGTGCCAGCAGCCAAGACTATTACAATGAGCAGTTCTTC; cdr3_aa: CASSQDYYNEQFF
clone_size: NA; v_call: TRBV5-1; j_call: TRBJ2-3; cdr3_length: 14; d_call: NA; cdr3_nt: TGCGCCAGCAGCTTGGACTCGCTAGCATCTACGCAGTATTTT; cdr3_aa: CASSLDSLASTQYF
clone_size: few; v_call: TRBV18; j_call: TRBJ2-7; cdr3_length: 14; d_call: TRBD1; cdr3_nt: TGTGCCAGCTCACCCGGGACAGGGTCCTACGAGCAGTACTTC; cdr3_aa: CASSPGTGSYEQYF
clone_size: few; v_call: TRBV5-1; j_call: TRBJ1-1; cdr3_length: 15; d_call: TRBD1; cdr3_nt: TGCGCCAGCAGCTTGGGAGACAGGGCCCCCACTGAAGCTTTCTTT; cdr3_aa: CASSLGDRAPTEAFF
clone_size: NA; v_call: TRBV9; j_call: TRBJ2-2; cdr3_length: 18; d_call: NA; cdr3_nt: TGTGCCAGCAGCGTAGGCCAATCCGGGACTCCTCGTACCGGGGAGCTGTTTTTT; cdr3_aa: CASSVGQSGTPRTGELFF
clone_size: NA; v_call: TRBV6-1; j_call: TRBJ1-1; cdr3_length: 11; d_call: NA; cdr3_nt: TGTGCCAGCAATGGCCCACCCGAAGCTTTCTTT; cdr3_aa: CASNGPPEAFF
clone_size: NA; v_call: TRBV6-1; j_call: TRBJ2-7; cdr3_length: 17; d_call: NA; cdr3_nt: TGTGCCAGCAGTGGTCGATCGGCAGGGTGGAGCTCCTACGAGCAGTACTTC; cdr3_aa: CASSGRSAGWSSYEQYF
clone_size: NA; v_call: TRBV5-6; j_call: TRBJ2-7; cdr3_length: 15; d_call: NA; cdr3_nt: TGTGCCAGCAGCTGGAGGGGCGCGGTCTCCTACGAGCAGTACTTC; cdr3_aa: CASSWRGAVSYEQYF
clone_size: medium-sized; v_call: TRBV5-1; j_call: TRBJ1-2; cdr3_length: 15; d_call: NA; cdr3_nt: TGCGCCAGCAGCTTGGACCCTGGGACAACTCCTGGCTACACCTTC; cdr3_aa: CASSLDPGTTPGYTF
clone_size: NA; v_call: TRBV19; j_call: TRBJ2-6; cdr3_length: 17; d_call: NA; cdr3_nt: TGTGCCAGTAGTTGGACAGCAACCATCTCTGGGGCCAACGTCCTGACTTTC; cdr3_aa: CASSWTATISGANVLTF